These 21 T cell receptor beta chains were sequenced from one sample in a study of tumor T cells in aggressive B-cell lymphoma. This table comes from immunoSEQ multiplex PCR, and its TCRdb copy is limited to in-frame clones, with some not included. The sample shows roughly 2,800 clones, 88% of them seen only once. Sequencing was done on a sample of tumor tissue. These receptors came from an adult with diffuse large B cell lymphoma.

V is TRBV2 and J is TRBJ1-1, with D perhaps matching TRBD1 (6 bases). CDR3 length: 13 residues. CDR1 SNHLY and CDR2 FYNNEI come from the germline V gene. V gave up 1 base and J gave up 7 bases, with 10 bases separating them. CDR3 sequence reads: CASSEETGLEAFF. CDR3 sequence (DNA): TGTGCCAGCAGTGAAGAGACAGGCCTTGAAGCTTTCTTT.

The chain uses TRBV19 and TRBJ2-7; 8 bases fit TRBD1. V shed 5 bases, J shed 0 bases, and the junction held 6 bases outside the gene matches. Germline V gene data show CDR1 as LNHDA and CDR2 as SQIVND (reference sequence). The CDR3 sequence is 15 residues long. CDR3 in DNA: TGTGCCAGTAGTGGGACGACAGGGGCCTCCTACGAGCAGTACTTC. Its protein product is CASSGTTGASYEQYF.

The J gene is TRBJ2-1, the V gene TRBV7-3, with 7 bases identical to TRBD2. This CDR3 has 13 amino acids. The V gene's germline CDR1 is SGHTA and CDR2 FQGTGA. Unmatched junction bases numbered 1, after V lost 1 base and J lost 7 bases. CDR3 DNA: TGTGCCAGCAGCTTAAGGGGGGGGAATGAGCAGTTCTTC. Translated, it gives CASSLRGGNEQFF.

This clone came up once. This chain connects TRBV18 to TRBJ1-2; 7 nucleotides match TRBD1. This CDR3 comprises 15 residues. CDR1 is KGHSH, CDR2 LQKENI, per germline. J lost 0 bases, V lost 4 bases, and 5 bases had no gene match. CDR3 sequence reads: CASSRTGAANYGYTF. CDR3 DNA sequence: TGTGCCAGCTCACGTACAGGGGCTGCTAACTATGGCTACACCTTC.

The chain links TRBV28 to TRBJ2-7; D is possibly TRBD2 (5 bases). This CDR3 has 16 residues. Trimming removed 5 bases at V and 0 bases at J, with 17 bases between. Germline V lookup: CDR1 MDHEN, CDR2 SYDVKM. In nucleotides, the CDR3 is TGTGCCAGCAGTCCCCCGTTGCGTACTAGCTCCTACGAGCAGTACTTC. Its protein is CASSPPLRTSSYEQYF.

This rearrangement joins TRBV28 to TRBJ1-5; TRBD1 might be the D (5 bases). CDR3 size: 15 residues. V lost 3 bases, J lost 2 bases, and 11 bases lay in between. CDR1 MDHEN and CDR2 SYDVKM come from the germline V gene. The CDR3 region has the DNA TGTGCCAGCAGTTTGATGGGGGGAGGCAATCAGCCCCAGCATTTT. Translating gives CASSLMGGGNQPQHF. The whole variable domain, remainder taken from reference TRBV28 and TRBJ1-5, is DVKVTQSSRYLVKRTGEKVFLECVQDMDHENMFWYRQDPGLGLRLIYFSYDVKMKEKGDIPEGYSVSREKKERFSLILESASTNQTSMYLCASSLMGGGNQPQHFGDGTRLSIL.

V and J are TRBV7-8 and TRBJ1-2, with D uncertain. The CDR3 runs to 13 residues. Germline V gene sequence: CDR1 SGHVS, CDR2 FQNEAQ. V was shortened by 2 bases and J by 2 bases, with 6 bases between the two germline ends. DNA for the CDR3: TGTGCCAGCAGCTTAACAGCCAACTATGGCTACACCTTC. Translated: CASSLTANYGYTF.

The chain's CDR3 is CASSKGTNEKLFF. Written as DNA, the CDR3 is TGTGCCAGCAGCAAGGGGACTAATGAAAAACTGTTTTTT. The genes are TRBV6-1 and TRBJ1-4, with a tentative D call TRBD1 (5 bases). This CDR3 has 13 amino acids. Germline-derived CDR1 and CDR2 are MNHNS and SASEGT. Trimming removed 6 bases at V and 2 bases at J, with 7 bases between.

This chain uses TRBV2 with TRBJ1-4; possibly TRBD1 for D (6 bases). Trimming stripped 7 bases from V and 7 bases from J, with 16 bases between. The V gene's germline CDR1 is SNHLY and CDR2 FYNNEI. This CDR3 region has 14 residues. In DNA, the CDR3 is TGTGCCAGCAAGGTTAGCGGGGGCGTTGAAAAACTGTTTTTT. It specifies CASKVSGGVEKLFF.

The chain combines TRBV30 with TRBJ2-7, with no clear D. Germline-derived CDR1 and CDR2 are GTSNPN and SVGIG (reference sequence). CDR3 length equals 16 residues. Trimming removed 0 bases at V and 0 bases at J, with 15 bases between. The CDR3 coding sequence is TGTGCCTGGAGTGTAGCGTGGTCAGTGAGCTCCTACGAGCAGTACTTC. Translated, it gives CAWSVAWSVSSYEQYF.

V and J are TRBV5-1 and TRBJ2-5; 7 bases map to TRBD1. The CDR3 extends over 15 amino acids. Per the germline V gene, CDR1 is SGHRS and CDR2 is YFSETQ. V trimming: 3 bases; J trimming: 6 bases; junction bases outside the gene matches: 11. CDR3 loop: CASSWSTGFAQTQYF. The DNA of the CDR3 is TGCGCCAGCAGCTGGTCGACAGGGTTTGCCCAGACCCAGTACTTC.

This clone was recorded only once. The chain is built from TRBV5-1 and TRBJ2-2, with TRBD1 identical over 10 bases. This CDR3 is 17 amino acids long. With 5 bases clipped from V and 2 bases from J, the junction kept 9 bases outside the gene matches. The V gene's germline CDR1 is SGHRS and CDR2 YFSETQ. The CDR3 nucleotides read TGCGCCAGCAGGCAACAGACAGGGGGCATTAACACCGGGGAGCTGTTTTTT. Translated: CASRQQTGGINTGELFF.

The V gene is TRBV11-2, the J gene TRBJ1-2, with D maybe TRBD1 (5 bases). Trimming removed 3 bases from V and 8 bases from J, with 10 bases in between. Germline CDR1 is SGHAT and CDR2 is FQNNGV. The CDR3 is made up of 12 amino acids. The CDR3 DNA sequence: TGTGCCAGCAGCTTCGCAGGGCTCGGCTACACCTTC. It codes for CASSFAGLGYTF.

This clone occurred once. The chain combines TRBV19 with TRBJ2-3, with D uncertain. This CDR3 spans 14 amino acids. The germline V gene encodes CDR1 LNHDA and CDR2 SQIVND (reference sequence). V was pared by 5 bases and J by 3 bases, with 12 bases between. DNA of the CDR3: TGTGCCAGTAGTCCCCGACTCTGGACAGATACGCAGTATTTT. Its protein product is CASSPRLWTDTQYF.

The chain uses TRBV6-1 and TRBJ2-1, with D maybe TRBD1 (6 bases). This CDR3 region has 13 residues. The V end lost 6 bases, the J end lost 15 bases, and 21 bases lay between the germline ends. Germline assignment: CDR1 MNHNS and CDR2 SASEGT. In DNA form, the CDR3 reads TGTGCCAGCAGCACTCGACAGGCCCTGCGGCGGTTCTTC. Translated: CASSTRQALRRFF.

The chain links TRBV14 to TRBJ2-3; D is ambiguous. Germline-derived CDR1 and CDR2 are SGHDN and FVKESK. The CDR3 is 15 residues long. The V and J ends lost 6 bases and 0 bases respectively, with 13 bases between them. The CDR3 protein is CASSIDFTSTDTQYF. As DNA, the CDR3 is TGTGCCAGCAGTATCGACTTTACTAGCACAGATACGCAGTATTTT.

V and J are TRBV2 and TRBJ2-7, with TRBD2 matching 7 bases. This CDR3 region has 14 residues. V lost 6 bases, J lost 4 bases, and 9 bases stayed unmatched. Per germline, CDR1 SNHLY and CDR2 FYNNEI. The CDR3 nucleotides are TGTGCCAGCAGGGGAGGGGACGGCCGATACGAGCAGTACTTC. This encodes CASRGGDGRYEQYF.

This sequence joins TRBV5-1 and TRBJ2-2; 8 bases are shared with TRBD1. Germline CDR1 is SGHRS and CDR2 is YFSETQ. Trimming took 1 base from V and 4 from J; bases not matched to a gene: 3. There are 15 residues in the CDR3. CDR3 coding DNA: TGCGCCAGCAGCTTGTTACAGGGGGGCACCGGGGAGCTGTTTTTT. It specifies CASSLLQGGTGELFF.

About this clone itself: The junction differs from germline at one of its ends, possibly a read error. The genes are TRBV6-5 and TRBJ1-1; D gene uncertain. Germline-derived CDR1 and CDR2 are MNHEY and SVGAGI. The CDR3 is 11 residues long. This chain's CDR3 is CASSYRDETFF. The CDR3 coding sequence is TGTGCCAGCAGTTACCGCGATGAAACTTTCTTT.

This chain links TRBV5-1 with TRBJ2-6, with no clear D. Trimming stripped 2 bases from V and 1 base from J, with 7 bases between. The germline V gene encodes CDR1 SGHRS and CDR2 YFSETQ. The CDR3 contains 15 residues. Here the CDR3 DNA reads TGCGCCAGCAGCTTAGTAGTTTCTGGGGCCAACGTCCTGACTTTC. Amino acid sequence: CASSLVVSGANVLTF. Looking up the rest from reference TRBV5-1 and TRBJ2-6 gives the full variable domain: KAGVTQTPRYLIKTRGQQVTLSCSPISGHRSVSWYQQTPGQGLQFLFEYFSETQRNKGNFPGRFSGRQFSNSRSEMNVSTLELGDSALYLCASSLVVSGANVLTFGAGSRLTVL.

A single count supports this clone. The CDR3 loop reads CASMTRGLGTEAFF. In DNA, the CDR3 is TGTGCCAGTATGACTCGGGGACTCGGCACTGAAGCTTTCTTT. The chain has TRBV19 and TRBJ1-1; D perhaps matches TRBD1 (5 bases). V was clipped by 7 bases and J by 4 bases, with 16 bases between them. CDR3 length: 14 residues. The germline V gene encodes CDR1 LNHDA and CDR2 SQIVND (reference sequence).